This TCR beta chain came from a study of blood T cell repertoires in COVID-19. TCRdb keeps only in-frame clones here, not all; method: immunoSEQ multiplex PCR. The sample lists about 190,000 clones; roughly 80% were seen once. The CDR3 spans 16 residues. From germline, CDR1 is LGHNT and CDR2 FRNRAP. V shed 6 bases and J 2 bases; nucleotides not matched to a gene: 12. The gene calls are TRBV12-5 and TRBJ1-1; 7 bases map to TRBD1. The sample was peripheral blood. The TCR was taken from a woman aged 50 to 65 with acute or convalescent COVID-19. As DNA, the CDR3 is TGTGCTAGTGGAGTGCGGCAGGGGGGATTTAACACTGAAGCTTTCTTT. It translates to CASGVRQGGFNTEAFF.